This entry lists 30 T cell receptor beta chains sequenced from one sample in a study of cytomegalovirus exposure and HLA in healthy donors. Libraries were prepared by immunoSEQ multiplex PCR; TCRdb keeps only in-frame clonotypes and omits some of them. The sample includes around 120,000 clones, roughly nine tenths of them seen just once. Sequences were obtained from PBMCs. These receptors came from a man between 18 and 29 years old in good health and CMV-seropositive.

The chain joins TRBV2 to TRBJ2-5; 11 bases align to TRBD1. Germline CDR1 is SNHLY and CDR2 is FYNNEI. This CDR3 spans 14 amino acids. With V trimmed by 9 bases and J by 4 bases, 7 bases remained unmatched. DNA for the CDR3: TGTGCCAGTACGGACAGGGGGCTAGGAGAGACCCAGTACTTC. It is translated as CASTDRGLGETQYF.

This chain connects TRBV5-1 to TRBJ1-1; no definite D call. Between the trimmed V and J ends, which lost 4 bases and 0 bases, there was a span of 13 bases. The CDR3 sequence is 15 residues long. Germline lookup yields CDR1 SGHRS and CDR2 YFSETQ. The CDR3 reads CASSPAVTMNTEAFF. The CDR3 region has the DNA TGCGCCAGCAGCCCGGCGGTCACCATGAACACTGAAGCTTTCTTT.

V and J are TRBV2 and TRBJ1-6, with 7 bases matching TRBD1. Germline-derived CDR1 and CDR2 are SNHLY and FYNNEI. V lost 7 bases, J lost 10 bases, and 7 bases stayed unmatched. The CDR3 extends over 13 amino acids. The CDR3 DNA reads TGTGCCAGCACGAACAGGGGATACTCACCCCTCCACTTT. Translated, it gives CASTNRGYSPLHF.

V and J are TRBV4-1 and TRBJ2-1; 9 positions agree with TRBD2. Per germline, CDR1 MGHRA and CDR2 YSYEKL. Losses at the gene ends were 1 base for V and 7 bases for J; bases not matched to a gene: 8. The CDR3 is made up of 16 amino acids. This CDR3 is CASSQAGRGGRNEQFF. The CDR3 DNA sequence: TGCGCCAGCAGCCAAGCAGGGCGGGGGGGCCGAAATGAGCAGTTCTTC.

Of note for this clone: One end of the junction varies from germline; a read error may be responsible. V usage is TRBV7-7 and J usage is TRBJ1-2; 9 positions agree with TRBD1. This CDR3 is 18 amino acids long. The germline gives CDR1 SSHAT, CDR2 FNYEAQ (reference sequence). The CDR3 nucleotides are TGTGCTAGCAGCCCCTCCCCTGGGACAGGGACGTGGGGCTATGGCTACACCTTC. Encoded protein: CASSPSPGTGTWGYGYTF.

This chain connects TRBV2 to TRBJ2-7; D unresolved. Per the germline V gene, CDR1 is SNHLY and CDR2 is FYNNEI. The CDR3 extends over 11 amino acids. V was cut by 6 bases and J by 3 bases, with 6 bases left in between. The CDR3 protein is CASRRNYEQYF. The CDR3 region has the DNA TGTGCCAGCAGGAGAAACTACGAGCAGTACTTC.

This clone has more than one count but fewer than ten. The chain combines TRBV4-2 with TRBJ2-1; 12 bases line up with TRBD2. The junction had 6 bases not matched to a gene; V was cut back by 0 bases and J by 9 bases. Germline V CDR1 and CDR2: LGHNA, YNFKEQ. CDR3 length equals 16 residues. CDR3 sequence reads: CASSQESSGGAGEQFF. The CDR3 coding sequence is TGTGCCAGCAGCCAAGAGTCTAGCGGGGGGGCGGGTGAGCAGTTCTTC.

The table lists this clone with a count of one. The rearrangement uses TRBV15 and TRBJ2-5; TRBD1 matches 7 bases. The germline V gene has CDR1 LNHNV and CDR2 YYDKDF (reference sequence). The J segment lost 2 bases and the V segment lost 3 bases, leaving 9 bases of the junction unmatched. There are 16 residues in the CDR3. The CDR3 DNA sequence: TGTGCCACCAGCAGGAGAGGGGGACAGCGACAAGAGACCCAGTACTTC. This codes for CATSRRGGQRQETQYF.

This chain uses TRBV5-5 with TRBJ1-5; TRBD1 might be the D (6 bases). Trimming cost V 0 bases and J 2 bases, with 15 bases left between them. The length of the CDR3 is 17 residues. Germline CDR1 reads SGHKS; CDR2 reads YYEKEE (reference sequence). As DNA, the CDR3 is TGTGCCAGCAGCTTGGACATCTTCGACAGGCGCAATCAGCCCCAGCATTTT. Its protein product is CASSLDIFDRRNQPQHF.

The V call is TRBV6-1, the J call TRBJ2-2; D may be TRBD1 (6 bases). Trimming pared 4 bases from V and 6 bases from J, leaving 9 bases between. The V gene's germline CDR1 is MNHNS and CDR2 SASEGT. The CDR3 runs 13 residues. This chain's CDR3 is CASSGQGPGELFF. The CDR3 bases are TGTGCCAGCAGTGGTCAGGGGCCCGGGGAGCTGTTTTTT.

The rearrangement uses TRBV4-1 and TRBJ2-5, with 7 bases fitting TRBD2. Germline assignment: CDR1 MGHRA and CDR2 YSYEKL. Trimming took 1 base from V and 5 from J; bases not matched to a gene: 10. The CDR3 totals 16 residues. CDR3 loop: CASSQAQRGGTETQYF. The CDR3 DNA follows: TGCGCCAGCAGCCAAGCCCAGCGGGGTGGAACGGAGACCCAGTACTTC.

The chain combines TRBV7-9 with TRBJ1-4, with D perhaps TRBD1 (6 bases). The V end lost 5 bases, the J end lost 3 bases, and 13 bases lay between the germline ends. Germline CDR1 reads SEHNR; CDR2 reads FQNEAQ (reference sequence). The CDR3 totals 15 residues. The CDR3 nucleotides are TGTGCCAGCAGCCCAACAGGGTTGCCTAATGAAAAACTGTTTTTT. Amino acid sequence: CASSPTGLPNEKLFF.

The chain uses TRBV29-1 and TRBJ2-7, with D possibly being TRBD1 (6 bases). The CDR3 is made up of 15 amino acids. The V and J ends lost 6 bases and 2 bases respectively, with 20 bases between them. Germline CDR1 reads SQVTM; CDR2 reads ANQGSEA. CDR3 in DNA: TGCAGCGTGAACTCTCAGGGGAACCCCACCTACGAGCAGTACTTC. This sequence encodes CSVNSQGNPTYEQYF.

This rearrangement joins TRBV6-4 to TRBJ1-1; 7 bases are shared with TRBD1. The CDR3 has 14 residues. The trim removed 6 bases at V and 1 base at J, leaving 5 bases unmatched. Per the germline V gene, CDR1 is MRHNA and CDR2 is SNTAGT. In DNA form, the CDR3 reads TGTGCCAGCAGCCCCGGGACAGAGAACACTGAAGCTTTCTTT. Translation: CASSPGTENTEAFF.

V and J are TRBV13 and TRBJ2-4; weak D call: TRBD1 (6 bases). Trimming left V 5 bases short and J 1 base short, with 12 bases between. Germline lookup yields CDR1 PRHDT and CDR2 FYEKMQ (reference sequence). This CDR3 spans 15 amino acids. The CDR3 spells CASSRNRAAKNIQYF. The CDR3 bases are TGTGCCAGCAGCCGGAACAGGGCCGCCAAAAACATTCAGTACTTC.

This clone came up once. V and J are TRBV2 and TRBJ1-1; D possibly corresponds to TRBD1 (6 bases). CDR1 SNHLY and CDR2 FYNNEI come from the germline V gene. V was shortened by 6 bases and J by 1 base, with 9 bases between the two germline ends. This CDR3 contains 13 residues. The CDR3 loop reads CASSQGRNTEAFF. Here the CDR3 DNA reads TGTGCCAGCAGCCAGGGGCGGAACACTGAAGCTTTCTTT.

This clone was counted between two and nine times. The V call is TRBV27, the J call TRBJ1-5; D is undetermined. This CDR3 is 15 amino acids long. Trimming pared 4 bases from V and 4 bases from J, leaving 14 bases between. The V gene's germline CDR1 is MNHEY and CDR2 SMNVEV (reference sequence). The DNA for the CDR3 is TGTGCCAGCAGTTCCTCGGGGTACCTGAATCAGCCCCAGCATTTT. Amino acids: CASSSSGYLNQPQHF.

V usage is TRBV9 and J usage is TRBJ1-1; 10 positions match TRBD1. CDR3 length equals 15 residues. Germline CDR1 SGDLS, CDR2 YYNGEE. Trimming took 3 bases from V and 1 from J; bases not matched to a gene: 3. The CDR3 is CASSGGDRGNTEAFF. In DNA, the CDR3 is TGTGCCAGCAGCGGTGGGGACAGGGGGAACACTGAAGCTTTCTTT.

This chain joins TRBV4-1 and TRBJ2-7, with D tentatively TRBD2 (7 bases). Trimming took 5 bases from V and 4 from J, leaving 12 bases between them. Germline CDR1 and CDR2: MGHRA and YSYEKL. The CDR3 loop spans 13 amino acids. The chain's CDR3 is CASSTRGGYEQYF. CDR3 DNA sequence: TGCGCCAGCAGCACAAGGGGGGGATACGAGCAGTACTTC.

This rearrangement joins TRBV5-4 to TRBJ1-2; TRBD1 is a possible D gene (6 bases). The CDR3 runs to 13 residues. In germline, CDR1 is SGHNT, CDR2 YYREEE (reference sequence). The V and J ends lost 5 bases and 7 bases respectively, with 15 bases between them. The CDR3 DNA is TGTGCCAGCAGAGCAAGCGGGACACTTGGCTACACCTTC. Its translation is CASRASGTLGYTF.

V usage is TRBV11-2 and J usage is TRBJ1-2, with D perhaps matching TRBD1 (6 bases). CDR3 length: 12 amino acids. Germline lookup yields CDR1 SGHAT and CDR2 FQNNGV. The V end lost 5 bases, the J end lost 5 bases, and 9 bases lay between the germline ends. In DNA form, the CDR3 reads TGTGCCAGCAGCCAAGGGGGATATGGCTACACCTTC. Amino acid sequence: CASSQGGYGYTF. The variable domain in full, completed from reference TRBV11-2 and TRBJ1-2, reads EAGVAQSPRYKIIEKRQSVAFWCNPISGHATLYWYQQILGQGPKLLIQFQNNGVVDDSQLPKDRFSAERLKGVDSTLKIQPAKLEDSAVYLCASSQGGYGYTFGSGTRLTVV.

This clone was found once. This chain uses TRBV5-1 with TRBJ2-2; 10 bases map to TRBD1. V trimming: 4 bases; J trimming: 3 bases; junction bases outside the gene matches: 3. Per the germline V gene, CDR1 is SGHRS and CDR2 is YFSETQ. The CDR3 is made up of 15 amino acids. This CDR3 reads CASSRQGAYTGELFF. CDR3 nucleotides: TGCGCCAGCAGCCGACAGGGGGCTTACACCGGGGAGCTGTTTTTT.

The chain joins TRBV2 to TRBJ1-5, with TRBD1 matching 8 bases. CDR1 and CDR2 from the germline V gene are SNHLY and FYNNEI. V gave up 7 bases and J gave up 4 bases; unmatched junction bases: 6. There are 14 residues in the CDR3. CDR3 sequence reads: CASKPGQGNQPQHF. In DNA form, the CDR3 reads TGTGCCAGCAAACCCGGACAGGGTAATCAGCCCCAGCATTTT.

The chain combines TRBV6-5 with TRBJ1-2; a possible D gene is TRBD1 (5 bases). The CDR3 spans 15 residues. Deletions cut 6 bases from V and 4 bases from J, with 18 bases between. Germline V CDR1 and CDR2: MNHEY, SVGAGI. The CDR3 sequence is CASSESGPGLYGYTF. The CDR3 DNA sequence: TGTGCCAGCAGCGAATCGGGTCCAGGGCTCTATGGCTACACCTTC.

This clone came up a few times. The CDR3 DNA reads as TGCGCCAGCAGCTTCGGCGGACTAGCGGGGGGAAGAGATACGCAGTATTTT. This sequence encodes CASSFGGLAGGRDTQYF. V and J are TRBV5-1 and TRBJ2-3; TRBD2 aligns across 14 bases. Germline V gene sequence: CDR1 SGHRS, CDR2 YFSETQ. This CDR3 region has 17 residues. The ends lost 2 bases at V and 5 bases at J; junction bases unmatched: 7. Combining the CDR3 with reference TRBV5-1 and TRBJ2-3 gives the whole variable domain KAGVTQTPRYLIKTRGQQVTLSCSPISGHRSVSWYQQTPGQGLQFLFEYFSETQRNKGNFPGRFSGRQFSNSRSEMNVSTLELGDSALYLCASSFGGLAGGRDTQYFGPGTRLTVL.

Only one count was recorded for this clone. The CDR3 DNA follows: TGTGCCAGCAGCTTGCAACAGGGGGCCGGGTACGAGCAGTACTTC. Translation gives CASSLQQGAGYEQYF. The rearrangement uses TRBV7-2 and TRBJ2-7; 9 bases align to TRBD1. This CDR3 is 15 amino acids long. V trimming: 3 bases; J trimming: 4 bases; junction bases outside the gene matches: 7. Germline V gene lookup returns CDR1 SGHTA and CDR2 FQGNSA.

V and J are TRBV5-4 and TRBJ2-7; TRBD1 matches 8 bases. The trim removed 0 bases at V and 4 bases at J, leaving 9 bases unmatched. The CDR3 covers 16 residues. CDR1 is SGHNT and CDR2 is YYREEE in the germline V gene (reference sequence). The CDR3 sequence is CASSLAPGQGFYEQYF. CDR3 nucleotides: TGTGCCAGCAGCTTGGCCCCCGGACAGGGTTTTTACGAGCAGTACTTC.

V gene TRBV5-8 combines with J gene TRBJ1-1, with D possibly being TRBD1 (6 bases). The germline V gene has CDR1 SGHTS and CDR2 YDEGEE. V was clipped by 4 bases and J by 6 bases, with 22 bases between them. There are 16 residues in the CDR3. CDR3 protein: CASSPRADLGGPEAFF. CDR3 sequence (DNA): TGTGCCAGCAGCCCTCGGGCCGACCTGGGGGGGCCTGAAGCTTTCTTT.

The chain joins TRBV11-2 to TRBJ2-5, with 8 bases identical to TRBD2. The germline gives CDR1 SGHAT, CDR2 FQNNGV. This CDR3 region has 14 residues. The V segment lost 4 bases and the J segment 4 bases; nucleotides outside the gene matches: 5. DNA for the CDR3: TGTGCCAGCAGCTCCGGGACTAGACGAGAGACCCAGTACTTC. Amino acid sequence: CASSSGTRRETQYF.

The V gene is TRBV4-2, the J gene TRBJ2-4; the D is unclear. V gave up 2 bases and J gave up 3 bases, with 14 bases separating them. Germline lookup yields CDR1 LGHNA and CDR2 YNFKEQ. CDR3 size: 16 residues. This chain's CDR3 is CASSQTQSLSKNIQYF. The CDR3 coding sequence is TGTGCCAGCAGCCAAACCCAAAGTCTAAGCAAAAACATTCAGTACTTC.